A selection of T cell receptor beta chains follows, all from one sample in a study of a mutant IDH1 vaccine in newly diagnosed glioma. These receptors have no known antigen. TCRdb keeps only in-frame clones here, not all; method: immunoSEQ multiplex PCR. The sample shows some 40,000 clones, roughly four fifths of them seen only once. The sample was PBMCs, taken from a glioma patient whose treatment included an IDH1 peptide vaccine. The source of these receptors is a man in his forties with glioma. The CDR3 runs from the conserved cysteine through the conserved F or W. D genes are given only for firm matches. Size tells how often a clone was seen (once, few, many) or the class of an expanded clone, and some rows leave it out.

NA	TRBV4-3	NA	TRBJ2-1	CASSLWDNEQFF	TGCGCCAGCAGCCTCTGGGACAATGAGCAGTTCTTC
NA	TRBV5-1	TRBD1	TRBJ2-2	CASTGQGAAGELFF	TGCGCCAGCACCGGACAGGGGGCCGCCGGGGAGCTGTTTTTT
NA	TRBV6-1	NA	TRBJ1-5	CASSNQPNQPQHF	TGTGCCAGCAGCAATCAGCCCAATCAGCCCCAGCATTTT
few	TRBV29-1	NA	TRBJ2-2	CSVNENRANTGELFF	TGCAGCGTCAACGAGAATCGAGCGAACACCGGGGAGCTGTTTTTT
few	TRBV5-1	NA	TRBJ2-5	CASSLLGDMETQYF	TGCGCCAGCAGCTTGCTTGGGGATATGGAGACCCAGTACTTC
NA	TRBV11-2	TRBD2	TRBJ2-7	CASSQGLAGFEQYF	TGTGCCAGCAGCCAGGGACTAGCGGGATTCGAGCAGTACTTC
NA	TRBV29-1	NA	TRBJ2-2	CSTRDGNTGELFF	TGCAGCACTCGGGACGGTAACACCGGGGAGCTGTTTTTT
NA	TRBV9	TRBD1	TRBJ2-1	CASSMGQGAYNEQFF	TGTGCCAGCAGCATGGGACAGGGGGCCTACAATGAGCAGTTCTTC
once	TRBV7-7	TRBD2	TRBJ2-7	CASSSGLAGGPYEQYF	TGTGCTAGCAGCTCTGGACTAGCGGGGGGGCCTTACGAGCAGTACTTC
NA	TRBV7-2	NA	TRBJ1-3	CASSAPGHSGNTIYF	TGTGCCAGCAGTGCCCCCGGACACTCTGGAAACACCATATATTTT
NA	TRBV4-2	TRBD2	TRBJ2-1	CASSQVAGGPYNEQFF	TGTGCCAGCAGCCAAGTGGCGGGGGGGCCTTACAATGAGCAGTTCTTC
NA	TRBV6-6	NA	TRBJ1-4	CASSYSIGTEKLFF	TGTGCCAGCAGTTACTCGATCGGGACAGAAAAACTGTTTTTT
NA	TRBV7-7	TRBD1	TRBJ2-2	CASSPDRGIGELFF	TGTGCTAGCAGCCCGGACAGGGGTATCGGGGAGCTGTTTTTT
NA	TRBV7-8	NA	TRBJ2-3	CASSFGADTQYF	TGTGCCAGCAGCTTTGGGGCAGATACGCAGTATTTT
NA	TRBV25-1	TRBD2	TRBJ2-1	CASSEFGGRGYNEQFF	TGTGCCAGCAGTGAATTCGGCGGGAGAGGCTACAATGAGCAGTTCTTC
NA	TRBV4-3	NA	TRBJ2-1	CASSQEFGLSSYNEQFF	TGCGCCAGCAGCCAAGAGTTTGGGCTGAGCTCCTACAATGAGCAGTTCTTC
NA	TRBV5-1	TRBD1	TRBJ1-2	CASSITGEKGYTF	TGCGCCAGCAGCATAACAGGGGAGAAGGGCTACACCTTC
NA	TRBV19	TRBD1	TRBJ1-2	CASSTLGTVYGYTF	TGTGCCAGTAGTACCCTCGGGACAGTCTATGGCTACACCTTC
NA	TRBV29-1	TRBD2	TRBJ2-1	CSVDPSGTYNEQFF	TGCAGCGTTGACCCTAGCGGGACCTACAATGAGCAGTTCTTC
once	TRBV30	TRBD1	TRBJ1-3	CAWRDRGGPIYF	TGTGCCTGGAGGGACAGGGGGGGCCCCATATATTTT
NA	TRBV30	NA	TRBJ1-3	CAWSMGAGNTIYF	TGTGCCTGGAGTATGGGGGCGGGAAACACCATATATTTT
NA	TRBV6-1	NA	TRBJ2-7	CASRNPRAYEQYF	TGTGCCAGCAGGAACCCCAGGGCCTACGAGCAGTACTTC
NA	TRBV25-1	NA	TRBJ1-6	CASAGQNNSPLHF	TGTGCCAGCGCCGGACAAAACAATTCACCCCTCCACTTT
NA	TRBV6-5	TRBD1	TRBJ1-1	CASSYSWGQSNTEAFF	TGTGCCAGCAGTTACTCGTGGGGACAGTCGAACACTGAAGCTTTCTTT
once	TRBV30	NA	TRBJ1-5	CAWKGGDQPQHF	TGTGCCTGGAAGGGGGGGGATCAGCCCCAGCATTTT
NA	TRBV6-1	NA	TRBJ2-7	CASSEPGFEQYF	TGTGCCAGCAGTGAACCGGGTTTCGAGCAGTACTTC
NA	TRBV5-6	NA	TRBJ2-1	CASSLVSSYNEQFF	TGTGCCAGCAGCTTGGTGAGCTCCTACAATGAGCAGTTCTTC
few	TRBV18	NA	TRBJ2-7	CASSLDGTYEQYF	TGTGCCAGCTCATTAGACGGAACCTACGAGCAGTACTTC
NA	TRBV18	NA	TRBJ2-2	CASSPRASTNTGELFF	TGTGCCAGCTCACCAAGGGCAAGTACGAACACCGGGGAGCTGTTTTTT
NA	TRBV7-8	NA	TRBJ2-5	CASSSLDTLRRETQYF	TGTGCCAGCAGCTCCTTGGACACCTTAAGGAGGGAGACCCAGTACTTC
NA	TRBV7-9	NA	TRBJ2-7	CASSYGQAGGEQYF	TGTGCCAGCAGCTACGGACAGGCCGGAGGGGAGCAGTACTTC
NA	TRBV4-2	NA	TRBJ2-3	CASSQELAGDTQYF	TGTGCCAGCAGCCAAGAACTAGCAGGAGATACGCAGTATTTT
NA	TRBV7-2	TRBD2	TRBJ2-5	CASSLVGTSGQETQYF	TGTGCCAGCAGCTTAGTCGGGACTAGCGGCCAAGAGACCCAGTACTTC
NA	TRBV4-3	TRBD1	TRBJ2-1	CASSPGTGNHNEQFF	TGCGCCAGCAGCCCTGGGACAGGGAACCACAATGAGCAGTTCTTC
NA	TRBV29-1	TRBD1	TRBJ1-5	CSVAGTGGGQPQHF	TGCAGCGTTGCCGGGACAGGGGGAGGTCAGCCCCAGCATTTT
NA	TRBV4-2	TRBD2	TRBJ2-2	CASSLGRAGGSGELFF	TGTGCCAGCAGCCTCGGGAGAGCGGGAGGGTCCGGGGAGCTGTTTTTT
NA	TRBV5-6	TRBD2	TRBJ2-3	CASSLEGSGRTDTQYF	TGTGCCAGCAGCTTGGAGGGAAGCGGGAGAACAGATACGCAGTATTTT
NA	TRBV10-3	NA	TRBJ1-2	CAISEKGGYGYTF	TGTGCCATCAGTGAGAAGGGTGGCTATGGCTACACCTTC
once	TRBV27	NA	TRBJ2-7	CASSHRGVGEQYF	TGTGCCAGCTCCCACCGGGGCGTTGGCGAGCAGTACTTC
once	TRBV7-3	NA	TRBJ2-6	CASSLLGQGANVLTF	TGTGCCAGCAGCCTCCTCGGACAGGGGGCCAACGTCCTGACTTTC
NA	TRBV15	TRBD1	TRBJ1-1	CATSRTRGGAGGSAFF	TGTGCCACCAGCAGGACCAGGGGGGGCGCGGGAGGGTCGGCTTTCTTT
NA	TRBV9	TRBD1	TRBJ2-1	CASSAPGGRHNEQFF	TGTGCCAGCAGCGCTCCAGGGGGTCGCCACAATGAGCAGTTCTTC
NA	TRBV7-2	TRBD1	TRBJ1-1	CASSPGGIEAFF	TGTGCCAGCAGTCCAGGGGGAATTGAAGCTTTCTTT
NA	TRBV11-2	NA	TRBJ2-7	CASSLAGRSYEQYF	TGTGCCAGCAGCTTAGCGGGGAGGTCCTACGAGCAGTACTTC